Sequencing of this T cell receptor beta chain was carried out in a study of T cells in tumors after PD-1 blockade. Study-level background: Prior checkpoint blockade, systemic immunosuppressant use, or anti-cancer therapy within 4 weeks excluded patients.

This clone was detected only once. Its antigen remains unknown. CDR3 length: 16 residues. V was shortened by 0 bases and J by 7 bases, with 13 bases between the two germline ends. CDR1 MNHEY and CDR2 SMNVEV come from the germline V gene (reference sequence). Only in-frame clones appear in the TCRdb table, and some are missing; sequencing was by immunoSEQ multiplex PCR. The sample carries about 13,000 clones, 55% to 80% recorded once. Template: tumor biopsy or peripheral blood genomic DNA, 616-6,004 ng per sample. Study outcomes and limitations: After therapy, most expanded exhausted CD8+ clones were absent pre-treatment, suggesting clonal replacement. Only pre- versus post-treatment comparisons showed clonal replacement.

This material consisted of tumor tissue, taken before anti-PD-1 treatment. This chain uses TRBV27 with TRBJ1-6; no definite D call. This receptor was obtained from a human donor with cutaneous squamous cell carcinoma. CDR3 nucleotide sequence: TGTGCCAGCAGTTTATCAGGTCACCTGGGGAATTCACCCCTCCACTTT. Encoded protein: CASSLSGHLGNSPLHF.